This TCR beta chain was profiled in a study of shared clonotypes between healthy human individuals (dated by TCRdb to 2018 to 2021). About the investigation overall: The cohort comprised a couple of women and a few men aged 18 to 49 years. For each donor, CD4 naive and CD4 memory were each given three plates, CD8 naive was given two plates, and CD8 memory was given one plate. Blood TCR repertoires of five healthy adults were deeply sequenced to estimate repertoire size and the extent of clonotype sharing between individuals. To increase sequencing depth and limit assay-specific biases, different laboratories used diverse techniques to prepare libraries and sequence TCR repertoires. Per donor, leukapheresis produced somewhere between about 0.9 and 9.5 billion PBMCs.

With respect to this clone: Its target antigen remains unknown. Base qualities are not at hand, and no much larger clone is one base apart.

The germline V gene sets CDR1 to SNHLY and CDR2 to FYNNEI. From the cysteine up to the phenylalanine, the CDR3 has a length of 16 residues. The CDR3 DNA has 48 bases and is translated from base 1. The germline V and J ends show losses of 3 bases and 5 bases respectively, and no gene match explains 9 bases of the junction. What the study reported, not specific to this receptor: When several donors were compared, the shared fraction of clonotypes was around 5% for naive CD4, over 3% for naive CD8, roughly 2.3% for memory CD4, and 0.4% for memory CD8. Rarefaction of sorted-subset datasets indicated incomplete sequencing despite the large sequencing depth. Because the study included a small number of donors, the genetic and exposure-history diversity represented was limited. Estimated clonotype richness was generally larger for naive than for memory subsets. Clonotypes shared by all four sorted-subset donors showed higher generation probabilities than non-shared clonotypes. Sampling was restricted to blood, and TCR repertoires in tissues likely differ from the TCR repertoires found in blood. Pairwise subsampling indicated that sequencing depth was expected to affect the degree of clonotype sharing among donors.

Using the deep immunoSEQ assay, TCR CDR3 regions were amplified from genomic DNA by multiplex PCR. For each cell subset, the extracted genomic DNA was distributed evenly across all wells of several immunoSEQ 96-well plates, and each plate served as one replicate. For sorted subsets, each replicate PCR was loaded with 200 ng genomic DNA, equivalent to roughly 30,000 T cell genomes. Purified libraries were measured with a Qubit 3.0 fluorometer, size-checked on a Bioanalyzer 2100, and measured again with the KAPA Library Quantification kit. Each immunoSEQ 96-well plate was sequenced on its own single-read 150-cycle Illumina NextSeq 550 flow cell. The source study handled its data this way. Because only junctional sequences without quality scores were contained in the immunoSEQ output, filtering matching that applied to full-length reads could not be performed. Sequences were annotated with PyIR, a Python wrapper for IgBLAST v1.9, and V/J genes and CDR3 were assigned using IMGT germline references. Reads were removed for weak V/J assignments (E-value above 1e-6), missing CDR3, stop codons, out-of-frame junctions, or ambiguous translated residues. V3J clonotypes were defined as sequences sharing the same inferred V gene, J gene, and CDR3 amino acid sequence. Percentage overlap between repertoires was computed as shared unique clonotypes divided by the size of the smaller repertoire. RTK rarefaction, the Chao1 estimator, and Recon v2.1 estimates of unobserved clonotypes were used to assess repertoire richness. OLGA was used to compute generation probabilities for all TCRbeta clonotypes that the gDNA method yielded from a few donors. Here the immuneACCESS table is served through TCRdb, limited to in-frame sequences with V and J called. Missing clones are a known gap in these copies; in checked studies unresolved V genes cover under half, and the rest lacks a known reason. V and J calls and clone size are copied from that table; D and trimming were computed from the DNA. The sample table shows about 1,500,000 clones, and 95% to 97% are seen once. The ten biggest clones cover approximately 1% of the sample.

Healthy HIV-negative adults with no recently reported acute infections or vaccinations were included as donors. Every donor was a Caucasian adult living in Nashville, Tennessee, USA. CD4+ T cells were enriched by magnetic negative selection, after which naive cells were positively selected on CD45RA and the negative fraction was taken as the memory subset. After blood collection by leukapheresis, PBMCs were isolated using Ficoll-Histopaque density gradient centrifugation and then cryopreserved in the vapor phase of liquid nitrogen. Purity and quantity of every magnetically sorted T cell population were checked by analytical flow cytometry. From each sorted fraction, genomic DNA was isolated and quantified by UV absorbance on a Nanodrop 2000c.

Recombination joined TRBV2 with TRBJ1-5; TRBD1 fits 8 bases in the junction. The sample consisted of naive CD4+ T cells sorted from blood. The cell subset or site label for this specimen denotes: CD45RA+ positively selected. The source of this sequence is a man younger than 45 in good health. The DNA sequence is as follows: TGTGCCAGCAGTGAGGCGAAAGGACAGGGTGATCAGCCCCAGCATTTT. Translated, this gives CASSEAKGQGDQPQHF. When the CDR3 is completed using the reference TRBV2 and TRBJ1-5 genes on either side, the full variable domain is EPEVTQTPSHQVTQMGQEVILRCVPISNHLYFYWYRQILGQKVEFLVSFYNNEISEKSEIFDDQFSVERPDGSNFTLKIRSTKLEDSAMYFCASSEAKGQGDQPQHFGDGTRLSIL.